The clone carrying this TCR beta chain was observed once. The CDR3 is made up of 13 amino acids. Trimming at V came to 5 bases and at J to 4 bases, leaving 5 bases not matched to a gene. From germline, CDR1 is GTSNPN and CDR2 SVGIG (reference sequence). This specimen belongs to a study of lymphopenia after photon versus proton radiotherapy. Assay: immunoSEQ multiplex PCR; the TCRdb copy retains only in-frame clones and omits some. The data contain about 20,000 clones, around nine tenths of them seen just once; the ten biggest clones take up over 9%. The sample consisted of peripheral blood, taken from a patient treated with proton-based radiotherapy. The gene calls are TRBV30 and TRBJ1-5, with TRBD1 matching 7 bases. The source is a woman aged 70-85 years with pancreatic cancer. Some clones in this sample may be carry-over from other donors' samples. The CDR3: CAWGQGGNQPQHF. DNA for the CDR3: TGTGCCTGGGGGCAGGGGGGAAATCAGCCCCAGCATTTT.